Below are 21 T cell receptor beta chains sequenced from a single sample in a study of T cells in Graves' hyperthyroidism and ophthalmopathy. RNA transcripts gave rise to amplified TCR beta CDR3 regions. HTBI primers were used for first-round RT-PCR of the TCR CDR3. TCRdb called the multiplex PCR reads again in MiXCR, with one record for every CDR3 protein. Of 500,000 or so distinct CDR3 sequences detected, 17% appear once; the ten largest clones hold about 16%. Specimen: blood. The receptors were gathered from a woman aged 18-35 years with Graves' ophthalmopathy.

The V gene is TRBV12-3 or TRBV12-4, the J gene TRBJ1-1; TRBD1 matches 7 bases. The CDR3 totals 14 residues. V lost 8 bases to trimming and J lost 4 bases; unmatched junction nucleotides: 10. CDR3 protein: CASAPFTGATEAFF. The CDR3 DNA follows: TGTGCCAGCGCACCCTTCACAGGGGCCACTGAAGCTTTCTTT.

The sample holds a few counts of this clonotype. This chain connects TRBV6-5 to TRBJ2-1; TRBD2 matches at 11 bases. Trimming removed 1 base from V and 0 bases from J; junction bases left unmatched: 5. The V gene's germline CDR1 is MNHEY and CDR2 SVGAGI. CDR3 size: 18 residues. The CDR3 is CASSYLPGTSGSYNEQFF. CDR3 DNA: TGTGCCAGCAGTTACTTGCCCGGGACTAGCGGCTCCTACAATGAGCAGTTCTTC.

This clonotype was seen ten or more times. The chain carries TRBV28 and TRBJ2-1, with D possibly matching TRBD1 (7 bases). The CDR3 is 19 amino acids. The germline gives CDR1 MDHEN, CDR2 SYDVKM. V lost 3 bases and J lost 0, with 21 bases in between. CDR3 nucleotides: TGTGCCAGCAGTTTGGCAGCGGGTCGGACAGGAGGCTCCTACAATGAGCAGTTCTTC. Translation gives CASSLAAGRTGGSYNEQFF.

This clonotype has a handful of counts. The chain has TRBV19 and TRBJ2-7, with D possibly matching TRBD1 (5 bases). V was cut by 9 bases and J by 2 bases, with 11 bases left in between. The CDR3 spans 12 residues. Germline values: CDR1 LNHDA, CDR2 SQIVND (reference sequence). Here the CDR3 reads CASLDSAYEQYF. DNA for the CDR3: TGTGCCAGCCTTGACAGCGCCTACGAGCAGTACTTC.

This clonotype was recorded many times. The chain joins TRBV9 to TRBJ2-2, with D possibly TRBD1 on 6 matching bases. V was shortened by 3 bases and J by 2 bases, with 14 bases between the two germline ends. CDR3 length: 16 residues. Germline loops: CDR1 SGDLS, CDR2 YYNGEE. For the CDR3, the DNA is TGTGCCAGCAGCGATAGAACAGGGCCCAACACCGGGGAGCTGTTTTTT. It yields the protein CASSDRTGPNTGELFF.

This clonotype has a count of ten or more. V gene TRBV6-1 combines with J gene TRBJ2-5; D unresolved. V lost 1 base to trimming and J lost 5 bases, with 8 bases between them. CDR1 is MNHNS and CDR2 is SASEGT in the germline V gene. The CDR3 covers 13 residues. CDR3 sequence: CASSEGLSETQYF. In DNA form, the CDR3 reads TGTGCCAGCAGTGAAGGTCTGTCGGAGACCCAGTACTTC.

The chain joins TRBV7-3 to TRBJ2-6, with D perhaps TRBD1 (6 bases). CDR3 length: 16 amino acids. V gave up 2 bases and J gave up 0 bases, with 8 bases separating them. The V gene's germline CDR1 is SGHTA and CDR2 FQGTGA. Here the CDR3 DNA reads TGTGCCAGCAGCTTACAGGGGACCTCTGGGGCCAACGTCCTGACTTTC. Encoded protein: CASSLQGTSGANVLTF.

This chain joins TRBV4-1 and TRBJ1-3; TRBD1 might be the D (5 bases). V lost 0 bases, J lost 4 bases, and 13 bases lay in between. The CDR3 covers 16 residues. Germline lookup yields CDR1 MGHRA and CDR2 YSYEKL. The CDR3 is CASSQDQQVAGNTIYF. As DNA, the CDR3 is TGCGCCAGCAGCCAAGATCAACAGGTTGCGGGAAACACCATATATTTT.

A note on this clonotype: This could be a read error, since a much larger clone is one nucleotide away. The chain links TRBV7-6 to TRBJ2-5; D gene ambiguous. V lost 5 bases and J 7 bases, leaving 14 bases between the germline ends. Per the germline V gene, CDR1 is SGHVS and CDR2 is FNYEAQ. The CDR3 has 13 residues. CDR3 sequence reads: CASSQNRRGTQYF. The CDR3 bases are TGTGCCAGCAGCCAAAATCGGCGAGGGACCCAGTACTTC.

This clonotype was picked up many times. J is TRBJ1-1 and V is TRBV20-1; the D is unclear. The CDR3 contains 13 residues. Looked up from germline, CDR1 is DFQATT and CDR2 is SNEGSKA (reference sequence). V gave up 6 bases and J gave up 4 bases, with 15 bases separating them. CDR3 in amino acids: CSALSRAGTEAFF. The CDR3, as DNA: TGCAGTGCCCTTTCAAGGGCCGGCACTGAAGCTTTCTTT.

This chain joins TRBV27 and TRBJ2-2; 7 nucleotides match TRBD2. J gave up 1 base and V 6 bases, and 11 bases lay outside the gene matches. The CDR3 is made up of 17 amino acids. Germline CDR1 MNHEY, CDR2 SMNVEV (reference sequence). This chain's CDR3 is CASSPLRASGNTGELFF. DNA for the CDR3: TGTGCCAGCAGCCCCCTTCGGGCTAGCGGGAACACCGGGGAGCTGTTTTTT.

This clonotype was counted at least ten times. The CDR3 sequence is CASSLVRPPNHYEQYF. The CDR3 region has the DNA TGTGCCAGCAGCTTAGTAAGGCCCCCTAATCACTACGAGCAGTACTTC. This chain links TRBV7-2 with TRBJ2-7; D unresolved. V was pared by 1 base and J by 3 bases, with 16 bases between. Germline CDR1 SGHTA, CDR2 FQGNSA. This CDR3 is built from 16 residues. Complete variable domain (other parts from reference TRBV7-2 and TRBJ2-7): GAGVSQSPSNKVTEKGKDVELRCDPISGHTALYWYRQSLGQGLEFLIYFQGNSAPDKSGLPSDRFSAERTGGSVSTLTIQRTQQEDSAVYLCASSLVRPPNHYEQYFGPGTRLTVT.

Notes on this clonotype: Without the conserved terminal phenylalanine or tryptophan, this CDR3 likely stems from a read error. V gene TRBV5-5 combines with J gene TRBJ1-2, with 7 bases identical to TRBD1. Germline V gene data show CDR1 as SGHKS and CDR2 as YYEKEE (reference sequence). V was pared by 4 bases and J by 4 bases, with 7 bases of the junction left unmatched. CDR3 size: 14 residues. CDR3 bases: TGTGCCAGCAGCGCGGACAGGACCCGCTATGGCTACACCCTC. Residues: CASSADRTRYGYTL.

This clonotype was detected many times. The chain recombines TRBV7-2 with TRBJ2-1; TRBD1 or TRBD2 may be the D gene (5 bases each). Per germline, CDR1 SGHTA and CDR2 FQGNSA. The CDR3 extends over 15 amino acids. The ends were cut back, 1 base at V and 4 bases at J, with 11 bases in the middle. CDR3: CASSLDGTTYNEQFF. The CDR3 DNA is TGTGCCAGCAGCTTAGACGGGACCACTTACAATGAGCAGTTCTTC.

About this clonotype itself: Possible read error: a much larger clone is one base away. The chain is built from TRBV5-1 and TRBJ1-2, with 10 bases matching TRBD1. Germline loops: CDR1 SGHRS, CDR2 YFSETQ. V shed 5 bases, J shed 4 bases, and the junction held 11 bases outside the gene matches. The CDR3 loop spans 16 amino acids. The CDR3, as DNA: TGCGCCAGCAGACCCGAGGGGACAGGGGACTTCTATGGCTACACCTTC. It encodes CASRPEGTGDFYGYTF.

This clonotype was detected ten times or more. CDR3 loop: CASSPEGGDSYEQYF. The CDR3, as DNA: TGTGCCAGCAGTCCCGAGGGGGGAGACTCCTACGAGCAGTACTTC. The gene calls are TRBV28 and TRBJ2-7; D assignment may be TRBD1 or TRBD2 (6 bases each). Trimming took 5 bases from V and 0 from J, leaving 14 bases between them. Germline V gene lookup returns CDR1 MDHEN and CDR2 SYDVKM. The CDR3 extends over 15 amino acids. The full variable domain, in which reference TRBV28 and TRBJ2-7 provide the parts outside the CDR3, is DVKVTQSSRYLVKRTGEKVFLECVQDMDHENMFWYRQDPGLGLRLIYFSYDVKMKEKGDIPEGYSVSREKKERFSLILESASTNQTSMYLCASSPEGGDSYEQYFGPGTRLTVT.

This clonotype was counted ten times or more. This CDR3 is CSAQTVYEQYF. The CDR3 region has the DNA TGCAGTGCTCAGACGGTCTACGAGCAGTACTTC. This chain connects TRBV20-1 to TRBJ2-7; D ambiguous. The CDR3 totals 11 residues. Trimming stripped 5 bases from V and 3 bases from J, with 8 bases between. Germline V CDR1 and CDR2: DFQATT, SNEGSKA (reference sequence).

Ten or more counts support this clonotype. The chain couples TRBV29-1 to TRBJ2-7, with 12 nucleotides matching TRBD2. With 0 bases clipped from V and 2 bases from J, the junction kept 2 bases outside the gene matches. CDR3 size: 15 residues. CDR1 and CDR2 (germline): SQVTM, ANQGSEA. The chain's CDR3 is CSVEDGLAGTYEQYF. Here the CDR3 DNA reads TGCAGCGTTGAAGACGGACTAGCGGGAACCTACGAGCAGTACTTC.

This clonotype appeared once. The V call is TRBV28, the J call TRBJ2-2; 9 positions match TRBD1. V gave up 6 bases and J gave up 4 bases; unmatched junction bases: 6. In germline, CDR1 is MDHEN, CDR2 SYDVKM. The CDR3 is 15 residues long. DNA for the CDR3: TGTGCCAGCAGCGGAGGACAGGGGCGCACCGGGGAGCTGTTTTTT. This codes for CASSGGQGRTGELFF.

The rearrangement uses TRBV4-3 and TRBJ2-2, with D tentatively TRBD1 (6 bases). The CDR3 has 16 residues. V was trimmed by 0 bases and J by 6 bases, leaving 14 bases between them. Germline V gene lookup returns CDR1 LGHNA and CDR2 YSLEER. CDR3 in DNA: TGCGCCAGCAGCCAAGATACAGGGAGTCGGTCCGGGGAGCTGTTTTTT. Translating gives CASSQDTGSRSGELFF.

This chain links TRBV27 with TRBJ2-3; the match to TRBD2 covers 14 bases. V shed 5 bases, J shed 0 bases, and the junction held 7 bases outside the gene matches. The germline CDR1 and CDR2 sequences are MNHEY and SMNVEV (reference sequence). The CDR3 length is 18 residues. CDR3 protein: CASSLRTSGRRSTDTQYF. The DNA of the CDR3 is TGTGCCAGCAGTCTGAGGACTAGCGGGAGGAGGAGCACAGATACGCAGTATTTT.